This section outlines one TCR beta chain sequence together with its context. The data are from a study of blood T cell repertoires in COVID-19. CDR1 MDHEN and CDR2 SYDVKM come from the germline V gene. V gave up 5 bases and J gave up 8 bases; unmatched junction bases: 9. The CDR3 covers 16 residues. Original handling: The assay estimated nucleated cells by amplifying reference gene primers. The method was immunoSEQ multiplex PCR; TCRdb's version includes in-frame clones alone and lacks a portion of them. V and J calls plus clone size are reproduced from that table; the DNA served to infer D and trimming. This sample has more than 65,000 clones, with 83% found just once.

What was sequenced was peripheral blood. The sequence came from a man under 40 with COVID-19, enrolled during active disease. The rearrangement uses TRBV28 and TRBJ1-4; 12 nucleotides agree with TRBD1. The chain's CDR3 is CASSGSGTGGGEKLFF. The CDR3 DNA follows: TGTGCCAGCAGTGGGTCCGGGACAGGGGGCGGAGAAAAACTGTTTTTT.